A single T cell receptor beta chain is shown here with its context. This clone is regarded as medium-sized (0.01 to 0.1%). Its antigen is unknown. No per-base quality is available; no much larger clone lies one base away. The record originates from a study of shared clonotypes between healthy human individuals (dated by TCRdb to the early 2020s). Notes on the research overall: The cohort comprised two women and a few men aged 18 to 49 years. Blood TCR repertoires of roughly 5 healthy adults were deeply sequenced to estimate repertoire size and the extent of clonotype sharing between individuals. For each donor, CD4 naive and CD4 memory were each run on three plates, CD8 naive on two plates, and CD8 memory on one plate. To increase sequencing depth and limit assay-specific biases, TCR repertoire library preparation and sequencing were carried out by different laboratories using diverse techniques. Leukapheresis yielded between about 0.8 and 8.9 billion PBMCs per donor. Summary of the overall study and its limitations: Across a handful of donors, approximately 5% of naive CD4, roughly 3.5% of naive CD8, about 2% of memory CD4, and about 0.4% of memory CD8 clonotypes were shared. Only blood was sampled, and tissue TCR repertoires likely differ from those in blood. Rarefaction of sorted-subset datasets indicated incomplete sequencing despite the large sequencing depth. Clonotypes shared by all four sorted-subset donors showed higher generation probabilities than non-shared clonotypes. Pairwise subsampling led to the expectation that sequencing depth would affect the degree of clonotype sharing among donors. Because the study included only a small number of donors, the genetic and exposure-history diversity represented was limited. Estimated clonotype richness was generally larger for naive than for memory subsets.

Using the deep immunoSEQ assay, multiplex PCR amplified TCR CDR3 regions from genomic DNA. For each cell subset, the extracted genomic DNA was distributed evenly across all wells of several immunoSEQ 96-well plates, and each plate served as one replicate. Each replicate PCR for sorted subsets received roughly 0.2 ug genomic DNA, equal to roughly 33,000 T cell genomes. The purified libraries were quantified using a Qubit 3.0 fluorometer, sized with a Bioanalyzer 2100, and then quantified again using the KAPA Library Quantification kit. Each immunoSEQ 96-well plate was sequenced on its own single-read 150-cycle Illumina NextSeq 550 flow cell. From the authors' description of their analysis: The immunoSEQ output contained only junctional sequences without quality scores, so filtering could not match that applied to full-length reads. To assign V/J genes and CDR3, sequences were annotated against IMGT germline references using PyIR, a Python wrapper for IgBLAST v1.9. Any read was removed if the V/J assignment was weak (E-value above 1e-6), the CDR3 was missing, or the read contained stop codons, out-of-frame junctions, or ambiguous translated residues. V3J clonotypes were defined as sequences sharing the same inferred V gene, J gene, and CDR3 amino acid sequence. The percentage overlap between two repertoires was calculated by dividing the number of shared unique clonotypes by the size of the smaller repertoire. Three approaches were used to assess repertoire richness: RTK rarefaction, the Chao1 estimator, and Recon v2.1 estimates of unobserved clonotypes. For all TCRbeta clonotypes obtained by the gDNA method from four donors, generation probabilities were computed with OLGA. TCRdb re-hosts the immuneACCESS table, in-frame sequences only. Its copies lack some clones; in the studies checked, an unresolved V gene accounts for under half of them, and the cause for the rest is not known. Clone size and V and J calls were adopted from that table, with D and trimming inferred from the DNA. The sample table records approximately 980,000 clones; around 80% of these occur just once. The ten biggest clones cover approximately 1.5% of the sample.

Donors were healthy HIV-negative adults with no recently reported acute infections or vaccinations. All donors were Caucasian adults living in Nashville, Tennessee, USA. CD4+ T cells were enriched through magnetic negative selection, after which naive cells were positively selected on CD45RA and the remaining negative fraction served as the memory subset. After blood collection by leukapheresis, PBMCs were isolated using Ficoll-Histopaque density gradient centrifugation and then cryopreserved in the vapor phase of liquid nitrogen. Analytical flow cytometry was used to check the purity and quantity of each magnetically sorted T cell population. Genomic DNA was isolated from each sorted fraction and quantified by UV absorbance on a Nanodrop 2000c. The CDR3 runs 11 residues from the cysteine to the phenylalanine. The retained sequence is limited to the CDR3, 33 bases, with the frame set at the first base. CDR1 MNHNS and CDR2 SASEGT were looked up in the germline V gene. V drops 8 bases and J drops 7 bases, leaving 6 bases in between.

Sequencing was performed on memory CD4+ T cells sorted from blood. In the paper's terms, the cell subset or site label means: CD45RA-negative fraction. The receptor comes from a man aged 18 to 35 in good health. The V and J genes are TRBV6-1 and TRBJ1-6; the D gene is unclear. CDR3 reads: CASGGNSPLHF. The DNA is TGTGCCAGCGGAGGGAATTCACCCCTCCACTTT.